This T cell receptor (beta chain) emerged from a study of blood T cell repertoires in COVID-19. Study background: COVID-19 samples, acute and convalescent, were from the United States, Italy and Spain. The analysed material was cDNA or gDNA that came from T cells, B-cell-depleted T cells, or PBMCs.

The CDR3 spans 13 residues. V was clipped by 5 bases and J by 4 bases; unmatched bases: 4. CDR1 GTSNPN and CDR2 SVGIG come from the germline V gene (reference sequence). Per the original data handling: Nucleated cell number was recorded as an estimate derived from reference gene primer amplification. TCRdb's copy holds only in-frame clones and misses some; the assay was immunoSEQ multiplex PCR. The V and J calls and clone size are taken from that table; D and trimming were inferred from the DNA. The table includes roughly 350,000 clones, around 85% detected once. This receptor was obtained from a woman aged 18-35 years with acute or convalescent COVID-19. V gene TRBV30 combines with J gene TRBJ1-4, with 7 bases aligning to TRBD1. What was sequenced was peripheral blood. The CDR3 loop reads CAWVGQFNEKLFF. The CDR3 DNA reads TGTGCCTGGGTGGGACAGTTTAATGAAAAACTGTTTTTT.